These 21 T cell receptor beta chains share one sample of origin, sequenced in a study of technical replicates of blood from a handful of donors. Using immunoSEQ multiplex PCR, the repertoire was profiled, and TCRdb retains in-frame clones only, with some absent. The profile covers tens of thousands of clones, with 90% to 95% appearing a single time and roughly 0.4% taken by the ten largest. The sample was T cells isolated from PBMCs. The source of these receptors is a human donor in good health. Some clones in this sample may be carry-over from other donors' samples.

Here the CDR3 reads CSGGGMNTEAFF. The CDR3, as DNA: TGCAGCGGGGGAGGGATGAACACTGAAGCTTTCTTT. The gene calls are TRBV29-1 and TRBJ1-1; D remains unclear. From germline, CDR1 is SQVTM and CDR2 ANQGSEA. The CDR3 length is 12 residues. The V and J ends lost 7 bases and 0 bases respectively, with 9 bases between them.

This sequence joins TRBV19 and TRBJ2-7; D is perhaps TRBD2 (6 bases). Germline CDR1 is LNHDA and CDR2 is SQIVND (reference sequence). V was trimmed by 8 bases and J by 0 bases, leaving 14 bases between them. There are 14 residues in the CDR3. DNA for the CDR3: TGTGCCAGTTCCAACGGGGGTAGCTCCTACGAGCAGTACTTC. This sequence encodes CASSNGGSSYEQYF.

V and J are TRBV6-5 and TRBJ1-2; TRBD1 matches 9 bases. CDR1 and CDR2 (germline): MNHEY, SVGAGI. Trimming at V came to 6 bases and at J to 4 bases, leaving 9 bases not matched to a gene. The CDR3 sequence is 15 residues long. The CDR3 bases are TGTGCCAGCAGGGACTCCGGGACAGGGCCCTATGGCTACACCTTC. Its protein product is CASRDSGTGPYGYTF.

The rearrangement joins TRBV7-9 to TRBJ2-7, with 8 bases aligning to TRBD1. Germline lookup yields CDR1 SEHNR and CDR2 FQNEAQ (reference sequence). With 5 bases clipped from V and 3 bases from J, the junction kept 3 bases outside the gene matches. The CDR3 sequence is 13 residues long. The CDR3 bases are TGTGCCAGCAGCCTGACAGGGGACTACGAGCAGTACTTC. Residues: CASSLTGDYEQYF.

The genes are TRBV7-2 and TRBJ2-3, with 8 positions matching TRBD1. Looked up from germline, CDR1 is SGHTA and CDR2 is FQGNSA. CDR3 length equals 16 residues. With 2 bases clipped from V and 6 bases from J, the junction kept 10 bases outside the gene matches. CDR3 sequence (DNA): TGTGCCAGCAGCTTAATGGCAGGGGGCGGTCTGGATACGCAGTATTTT. Protein: CASSLMAGGGLDTQYF.

This chain joins TRBV19 and TRBJ1-5; D is unresolved. CDR3 length equals 15 residues. V gave up 6 bases and J gave up 0 bases, with 12 bases separating them. Germline lookup yields CDR1 LNHDA and CDR2 SQIVND (reference sequence). The CDR3 coding sequence is TGTGCCAGTAGCTCAGTACAATATAGCAATCAGCCCCAGCATTTT. It codes for CASSSVQYSNQPQHF.

This chain links TRBV9 with TRBJ2-3; 10 nucleotides align to TRBD2. CDR3 length equals 16 residues. Germline V gene lookup returns CDR1 SGDLS and CDR2 YYNGEE. V was pared by 3 bases and J by 4 bases, with 8 bases of the junction left unmatched. CDR3 DNA sequence: TGTGCCAGCAGCGCTATGGGCGGGACTAGCGCAGATACGCAGTATTTT. Residues: CASSAMGGTSADTQYF.

This chain links TRBV28 with TRBJ2-1; 10 bases fit TRBD2. Germline values: CDR1 MDHEN, CDR2 SYDVKM. The V gene end was trimmed by 6 bases and the J gene end by 10 bases; junction bases not matched to a gene: 9. This CDR3 comprises 14 residues. CDR3 protein: CASSLPGLANEQFF. CDR3 sequence (DNA): TGTGCCAGCAGCCTTCCGGGACTAGCGAACGAGCAGTTCTTC.

The sample holds a few counts of this clone. The gene calls are TRBV10-3 and TRBJ1-1; 7 bases agree with TRBD1. The J segment lost 4 bases and the V segment lost 8 bases, leaving 13 bases of the junction unmatched. The CDR3 runs to 15 residues. Germline loops: CDR1 ENHRY, CDR2 SYGVKD. The CDR3 reads CAIRDRAILGTEAFF. CDR3 bases: TGTGCCATCCGCGACAGGGCTATTTTGGGCACTGAAGCTTTCTTT.

This chain joins TRBV6-4 and TRBJ2-2, with TRBD2 as a possible D gene (7 bases). CDR1 MRHNA and CDR2 SNTAGT come from the germline V gene. This CDR3 comprises 16 residues. V was clipped by 2 bases and J by 2 bases, with 12 bases between them. CDR3 sequence reads: CASSDGGGANTGELFF. DNA of the CDR3: TGTGCCAGCAGTGACGGTGGGGGGGCCAACACCGGGGAGCTGTTTTTT.

V and J are TRBV7-2 and TRBJ2-3, with D possibly TRBD2 on 6 matching bases. V was shortened by 1 base and J by 6 bases, with 11 bases between the two germline ends. Germline CDR1 is SGHTA and CDR2 is FQGNSA. The CDR3 has 14 amino acids. This CDR3 is CASSLEGLGDTQYF. The CDR3, as DNA: TGTGCCAGCAGCTTAGAGGGACTGGGGGATACGCAGTATTTT. The full variable domain, in which reference TRBV7-2 and TRBJ2-3 provide the parts outside the CDR3, is GAGVSQSPSNKVTEKGKDVELRCDPISGHTALYWYRQSLGQGLEFLIYFQGNSAPDKSGLPSDRFSAERTGGSVSTLTIQRTQQEDSAVYLCASSLEGLGDTQYFGPGTRLTVL.

This chain links TRBV27 with TRBJ1-5; 12 bases are a match to TRBD1. Germline assignment: CDR1 MNHEY and CDR2 SMNVEV (reference sequence). The CDR3 covers 15 residues. V lost 3 bases to trimming and J lost 5 bases; unmatched junction nucleotides: 2. The CDR3 is CASSFGTGGYQPQHF. The CDR3 bases are TGTGCCAGCAGTTTTGGGACAGGGGGCTATCAGCCCCAGCATTTT.

About this clone: Its ends do not fully match the called genes, so a read error is possible. V gene TRBV10-3 combines with J gene TRBJ2-7; maybe TRBD1 (6 bases). The CDR3 runs to 15 residues. Germline V lookup: CDR1 ENHRY, CDR2 SYGVKD. CDR3 region: CAIRGRTESSYKQYF. The CDR3, as DNA: TGTGCCATCAGAGGGCGGACAGAGAGCTCCTACAAGCAGTACTTC.

The rearrangement uses TRBV4-1 and TRBJ2-1; TRBD2 matches at 13 bases. Germline CDR1 and CDR2: MGHRA and YSYEKL. Unmatched junction bases numbered 9, after V lost 3 bases and J lost 7 bases. This CDR3 has 17 amino acids. The CDR3 bases are TGCGCCAGCAGCCATATACCGGGGACTAGCGGGATTAATGAGCAGTTCTTC. It codes for CASSHIPGTSGINEQFF.

This chain connects TRBV27 to TRBJ2-7, with a possible D match to TRBD2 (6 bases). Per the germline V gene, CDR1 is MNHEY and CDR2 is SMNVEV (reference sequence). V shed 9 bases and J shed 5 bases, with 20 bases lying between them. CDR3 size: 14 residues. For the CDR3, the DNA is TGTGCCAGTGGGTTGGGCGGGGCCTATAACGAGCAGTACTTC. It specifies CASGLGGAYNEQYF.

This chain's CDR3 is CASSYNVQGGQETQYF. CDR3 nucleotides: TGTGCCAGCAGTTATAACGTGCAGGGAGGCCAAGAGACCCAGTACTTC. The rearrangement links TRBV6-5 to TRBJ2-5; weak D call: TRBD2 (6 bases). Looked up from germline, CDR1 is MNHEY and CDR2 is SVGAGI. The CDR3 spans 16 residues. V lost 3 bases, J lost 1 base, and 15 bases lay in between.

The rearrangement uses TRBV5-1 and TRBJ2-5, with D maybe TRBD2 (6 bases). Trimming removed 4 bases at V and 5 bases at J, with 18 bases between. This CDR3 has 15 residues. CDR1 is SGHRS, CDR2 YFSETQ, per germline. The CDR3: CASSPGTGRRETQYF. CDR3 bases: TGCGCCAGCAGCCCGGGGACGGGGAGGAGGGAGACCCAGTACTTC.

The chain links TRBV5-1 to TRBJ2-3; 7 bases agree with TRBD1. This CDR3 is built from 15 residues. CDR1 SGHRS and CDR2 YFSETQ come from the germline V gene. V gave up 4 bases and J gave up 4 bases; unmatched junction bases: 9. CDR3 nucleotide sequence: TGCGCCAGCAGCCTAGGACAGGTCAGCCCAGATACGCAGTATTTT. Protein product: CASSLGQVSPDTQYF.

The sample holds one count of this clone. This sequence joins TRBV7-6 and TRBJ1-2; D gene ambiguous. Germline V gives CDR1 SGHVS, CDR2 FNYEAQ. Trimming stripped 3 bases from V and 4 bases from J, with 9 bases between. The length of the CDR3 is 13 residues. The DNA of the CDR3 is TGTGCCAGCAGCTTCTCCCCCCTCTATGGCTACACCTTC. Translating gives CASSFSPLYGYTF.

This clone was seen more than once but under ten times. This chain uses TRBV2 with TRBJ1-1; 7 nucleotides align to TRBD1. The CDR3 is 12 amino acids. With V trimmed by 4 bases and J by 7 bases, 3 bases remained unmatched. Germline CDR1 SNHLY, CDR2 FYNNEI. The CDR3 is CASSGQGNEAFF. Written as DNA, the CDR3 is TGTGCCAGCAGTGGACAGGGAAATGAAGCTTTCTTT. The full variable domain, rest sourced from reference TRBV2 and TRBJ1-1, is EPEVTQTPSHQVTQMGQEVILRCVPISNHLYFYWYRQILGQKVEFLVSFYNNEISEKSEIFDDQFSVERPDGSNFTLKIRSTKLEDSAMYFCASSGQGNEAFFGQGTRLTVV.

The rearrangement links TRBV7-2 to TRBJ2-3; 12 nucleotides match TRBD2. Trimming at V came to 0 bases and at J to 7 bases, leaving 5 bases not matched to a gene. The CDR3 has 16 amino acids. Germline lookup yields CDR1 SGHTA and CDR2 FQGNSA. This CDR3 reads CASSLAGLAGLNTQYF. In nucleotides, the CDR3 is TGTGCCAGCAGCTTAGCTGGACTAGCGGGATTAAATACGCAGTATTTT.